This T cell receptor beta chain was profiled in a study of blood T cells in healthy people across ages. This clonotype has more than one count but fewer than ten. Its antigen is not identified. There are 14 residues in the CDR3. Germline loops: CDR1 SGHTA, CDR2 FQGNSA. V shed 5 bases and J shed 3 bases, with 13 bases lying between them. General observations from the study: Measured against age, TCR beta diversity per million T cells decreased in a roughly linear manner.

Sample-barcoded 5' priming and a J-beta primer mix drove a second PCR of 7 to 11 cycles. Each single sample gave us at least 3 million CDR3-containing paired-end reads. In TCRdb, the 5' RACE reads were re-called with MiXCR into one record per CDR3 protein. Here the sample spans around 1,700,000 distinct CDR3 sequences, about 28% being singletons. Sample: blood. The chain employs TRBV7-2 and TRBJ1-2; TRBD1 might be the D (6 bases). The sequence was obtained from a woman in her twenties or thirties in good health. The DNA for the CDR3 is TGTGCCAGCAGCGACCGACAGGCGTACTATGGCTACACCTTC. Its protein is CASSDRQAYYGYTF.